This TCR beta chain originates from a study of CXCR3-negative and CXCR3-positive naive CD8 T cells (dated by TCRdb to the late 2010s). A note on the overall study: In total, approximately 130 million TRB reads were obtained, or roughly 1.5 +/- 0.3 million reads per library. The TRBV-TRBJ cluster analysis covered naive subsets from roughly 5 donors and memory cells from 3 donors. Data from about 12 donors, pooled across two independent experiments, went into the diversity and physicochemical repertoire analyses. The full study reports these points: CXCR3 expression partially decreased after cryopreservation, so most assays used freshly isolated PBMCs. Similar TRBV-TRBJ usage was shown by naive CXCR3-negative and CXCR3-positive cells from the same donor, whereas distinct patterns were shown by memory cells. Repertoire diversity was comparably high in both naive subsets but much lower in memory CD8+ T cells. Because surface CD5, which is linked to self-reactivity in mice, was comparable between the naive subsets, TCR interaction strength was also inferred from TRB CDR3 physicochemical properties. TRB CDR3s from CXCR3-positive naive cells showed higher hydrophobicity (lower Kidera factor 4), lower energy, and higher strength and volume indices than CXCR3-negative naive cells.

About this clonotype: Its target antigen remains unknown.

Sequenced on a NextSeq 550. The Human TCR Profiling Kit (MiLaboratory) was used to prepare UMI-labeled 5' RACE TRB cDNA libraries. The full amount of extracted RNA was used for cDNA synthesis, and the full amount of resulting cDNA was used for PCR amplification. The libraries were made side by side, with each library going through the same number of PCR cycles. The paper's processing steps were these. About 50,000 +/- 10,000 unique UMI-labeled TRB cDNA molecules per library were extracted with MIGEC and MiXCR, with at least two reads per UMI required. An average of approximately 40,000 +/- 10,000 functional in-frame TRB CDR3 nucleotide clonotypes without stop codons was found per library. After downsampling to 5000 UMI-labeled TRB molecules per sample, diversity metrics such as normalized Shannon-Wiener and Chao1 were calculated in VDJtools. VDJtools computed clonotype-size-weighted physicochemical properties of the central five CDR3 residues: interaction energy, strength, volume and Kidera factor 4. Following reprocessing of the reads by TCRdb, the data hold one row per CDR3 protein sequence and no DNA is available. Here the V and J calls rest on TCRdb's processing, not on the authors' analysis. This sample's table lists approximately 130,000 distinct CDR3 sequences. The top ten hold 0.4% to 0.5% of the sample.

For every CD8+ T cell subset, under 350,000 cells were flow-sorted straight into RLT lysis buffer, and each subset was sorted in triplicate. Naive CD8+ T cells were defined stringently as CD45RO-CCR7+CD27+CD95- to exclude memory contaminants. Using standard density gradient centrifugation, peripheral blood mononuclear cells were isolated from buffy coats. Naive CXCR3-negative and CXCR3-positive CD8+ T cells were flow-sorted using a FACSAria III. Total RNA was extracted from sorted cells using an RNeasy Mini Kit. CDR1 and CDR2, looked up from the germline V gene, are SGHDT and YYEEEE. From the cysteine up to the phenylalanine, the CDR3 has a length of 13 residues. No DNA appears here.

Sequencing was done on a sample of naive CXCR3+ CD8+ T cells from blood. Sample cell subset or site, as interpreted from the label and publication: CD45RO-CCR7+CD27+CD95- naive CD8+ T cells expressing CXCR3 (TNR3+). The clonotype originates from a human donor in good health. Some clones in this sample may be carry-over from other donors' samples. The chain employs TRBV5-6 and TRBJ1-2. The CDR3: CASSLGSDYGYTF.